The clone carrying this T cell receptor beta chain has just one count. With 1 base clipped from V and 5 bases from J, the junction kept 10 bases outside the gene matches. The germline V gene has CDR1 SGHRS and CDR2 YFSETQ. The CDR3 has 17 residues. This sample was included in a study of T cell responses to AZD1222 COVID-19 vaccine. Assay used: immunoSEQ multiplex PCR; TCRdb lists only in-frame clones, some missing. The data show 70,000 to 90,000 clones, with over 85% seen just once and about 2.9% held by the top ten. The TCR originated in an adult in good health. V is TRBV5-1 and J is TRBJ2-7; 12 nucleotides agree with TRBD1. Sample: peripheral blood, taken on day 0 of AZD1222 vaccination. The CDR3 DNA sequence: TGCGCCAGCAGCTTGAACCCTTCGGGACAGGGGGCGAACGAGCAGTACTTC. Translation: CASSLNPSGQGANEQYF.